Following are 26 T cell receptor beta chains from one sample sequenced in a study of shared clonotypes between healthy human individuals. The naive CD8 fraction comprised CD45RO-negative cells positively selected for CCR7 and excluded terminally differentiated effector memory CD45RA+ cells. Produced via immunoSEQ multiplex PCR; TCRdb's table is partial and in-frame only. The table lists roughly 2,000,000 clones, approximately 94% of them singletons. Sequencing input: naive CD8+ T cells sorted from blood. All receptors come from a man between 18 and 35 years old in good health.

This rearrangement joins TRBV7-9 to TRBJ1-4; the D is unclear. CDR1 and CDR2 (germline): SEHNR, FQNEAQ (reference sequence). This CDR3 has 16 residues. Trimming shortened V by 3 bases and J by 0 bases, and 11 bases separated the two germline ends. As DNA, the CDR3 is TGTGCCAGCAGCTTGGACGACGAAGCAACTAATGAAAAACTGTTTTTT. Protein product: CASSLDDEATNEKLFF. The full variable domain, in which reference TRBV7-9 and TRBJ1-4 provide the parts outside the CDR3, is DTGVSQNPRHKITKRGQNVTFRCDPISEHNRLYWYRQTLGQGPEFLTYFQNEAQLEKSRLLSDRFSAERPKGSFSTLEIQRTEQGDSAMYLCASSLDDEATNEKLFFGSGTQLSVL.

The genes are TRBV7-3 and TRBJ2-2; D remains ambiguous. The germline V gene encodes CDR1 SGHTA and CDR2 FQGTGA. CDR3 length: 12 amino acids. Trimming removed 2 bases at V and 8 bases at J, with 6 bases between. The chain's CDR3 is CASSLPEGELFF. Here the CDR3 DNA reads TGTGCCAGCAGCTTACCCGAGGGGGAGCTGTTTTTT.

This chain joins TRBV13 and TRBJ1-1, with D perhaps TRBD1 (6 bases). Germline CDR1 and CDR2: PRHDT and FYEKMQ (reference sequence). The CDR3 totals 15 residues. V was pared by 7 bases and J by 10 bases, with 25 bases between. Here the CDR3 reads CASTPPGQKGRGAFF. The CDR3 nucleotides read TGTGCCAGCACCCCTCCGGGACAAAAGGGTCGTGGAGCTTTCTTT.

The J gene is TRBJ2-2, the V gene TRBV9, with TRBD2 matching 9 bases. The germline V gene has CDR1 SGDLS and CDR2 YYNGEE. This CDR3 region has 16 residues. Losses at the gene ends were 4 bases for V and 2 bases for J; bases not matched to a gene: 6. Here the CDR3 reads CASSFRLAANTGELFF. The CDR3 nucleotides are TGTGCCAGCAGCTTCCGACTAGCGGCCAACACCGGGGAGCTGTTTTTT.

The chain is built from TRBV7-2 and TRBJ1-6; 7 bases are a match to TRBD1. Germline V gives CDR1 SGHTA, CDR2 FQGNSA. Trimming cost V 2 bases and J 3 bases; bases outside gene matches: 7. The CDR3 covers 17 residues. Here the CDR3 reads CASSLSPWDSYNSPLHF. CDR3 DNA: TGTGCCAGCAGCTTATCTCCTTGGGACAGCTATAATTCACCCCTCCACTTT.

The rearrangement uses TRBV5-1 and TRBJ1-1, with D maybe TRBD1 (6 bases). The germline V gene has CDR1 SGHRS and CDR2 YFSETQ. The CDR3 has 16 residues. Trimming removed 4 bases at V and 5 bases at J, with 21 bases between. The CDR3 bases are TGCGCCAGCAGCCTGGGGATTGGGGGGCTTCAGACTGAAGCTTTCTTT. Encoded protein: CASSLGIGGLQTEAFF.

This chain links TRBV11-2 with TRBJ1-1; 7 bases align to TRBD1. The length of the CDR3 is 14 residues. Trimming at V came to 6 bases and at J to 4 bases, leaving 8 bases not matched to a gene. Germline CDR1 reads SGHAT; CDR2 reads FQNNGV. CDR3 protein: CASSQYRGGTEAFF. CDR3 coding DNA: TGTGCCAGCAGTCAATACAGGGGAGGCACTGAAGCTTTCTTT.

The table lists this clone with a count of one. In DNA, the CDR3 is TGTGCCAGCAGCACCCCGGGACAGGGGACGGGCGAGCAGTACTTC. Amino acids: CASSTPGQGTGEQYF. The V and J genes are TRBV7-9 and TRBJ2-7, with 10 nucleotides matching TRBD1. Germline V gene lookup returns CDR1 SEHNR and CDR2 FQNEAQ (reference sequence). There are 15 residues in the CDR3. The V gene end was trimmed by 5 bases and the J gene end by 6 bases; junction bases not matched to a gene: 10. Full variable domain (missing parts from reference TRBV7-9 and TRBJ2-7): DTGVSQNPRHKITKRGQNVTFRCDPISEHNRLYWYRQTLGQGPEFLTYFQNEAQLEKSRLLSDRFSAERPKGSFSTLEIQRTEQGDSAMYLCASSTPGQGTGEQYFGPGTRLTVT.

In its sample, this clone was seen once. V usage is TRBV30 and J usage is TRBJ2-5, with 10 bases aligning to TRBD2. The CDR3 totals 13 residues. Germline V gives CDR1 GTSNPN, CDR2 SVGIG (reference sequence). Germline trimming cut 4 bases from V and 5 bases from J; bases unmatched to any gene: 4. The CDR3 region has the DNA TGTGCCTGGACTAGCGGGAGTGGTGAGACCCAGTACTTC. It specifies CAWTSGSGETQYF.

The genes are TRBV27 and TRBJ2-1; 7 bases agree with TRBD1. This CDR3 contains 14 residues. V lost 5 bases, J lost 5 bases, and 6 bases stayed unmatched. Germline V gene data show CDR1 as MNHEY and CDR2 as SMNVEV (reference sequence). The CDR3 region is CASSIRDSDNEQFF. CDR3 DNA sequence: TGTGCCAGCAGTATCCGGGACAGCGACAATGAGCAGTTCTTC.

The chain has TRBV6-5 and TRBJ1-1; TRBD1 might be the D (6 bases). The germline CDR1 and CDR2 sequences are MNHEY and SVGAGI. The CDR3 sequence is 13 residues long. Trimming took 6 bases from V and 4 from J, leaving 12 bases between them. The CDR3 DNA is TGTGCCAGCAGACAGGGTTCGAGCACTGAAGCTTTCTTT. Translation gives CASRQGSSTEAFF.

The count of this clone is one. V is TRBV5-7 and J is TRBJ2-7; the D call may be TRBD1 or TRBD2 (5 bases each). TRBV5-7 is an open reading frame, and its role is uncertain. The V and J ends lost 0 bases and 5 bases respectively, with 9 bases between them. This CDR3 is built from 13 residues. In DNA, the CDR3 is TGTGCCAGCAGCTTGGTCGGGGCAGACGAGCAGTACTTC. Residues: CASSLVGADEQYF.

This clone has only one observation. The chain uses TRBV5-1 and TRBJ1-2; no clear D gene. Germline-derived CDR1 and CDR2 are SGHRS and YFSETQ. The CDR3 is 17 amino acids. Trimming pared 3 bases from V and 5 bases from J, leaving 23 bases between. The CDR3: CASSWRDPGEGSYGYTF. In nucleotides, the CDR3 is TGCGCCAGCAGCTGGAGGGATCCCGGGGAGGGATCTTATGGCTACACCTTC.

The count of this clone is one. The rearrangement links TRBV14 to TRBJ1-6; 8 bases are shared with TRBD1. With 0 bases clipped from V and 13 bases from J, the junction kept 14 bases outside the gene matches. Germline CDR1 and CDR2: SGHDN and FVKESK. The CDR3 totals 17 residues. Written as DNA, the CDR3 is TGTGCCAGCAGCCAAGAGGCTCCCGGACAGGGATTTAAGCCCCTCCACTTT. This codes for CASSQEAPGQGFKPLHF.

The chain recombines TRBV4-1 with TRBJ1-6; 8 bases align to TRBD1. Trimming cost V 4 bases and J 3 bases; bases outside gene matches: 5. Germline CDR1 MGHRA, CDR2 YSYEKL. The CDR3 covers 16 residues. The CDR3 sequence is CASSPAGQVYNSPLHF. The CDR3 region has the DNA TGCGCCAGCAGCCCTGCGGGACAGGTCTATAATTCACCCCTCCACTTT.

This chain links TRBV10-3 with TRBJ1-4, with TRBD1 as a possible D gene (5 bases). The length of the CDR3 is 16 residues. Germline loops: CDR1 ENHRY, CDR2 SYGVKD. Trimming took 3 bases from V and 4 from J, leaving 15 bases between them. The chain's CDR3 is CAISEGWGLGNEKLFF. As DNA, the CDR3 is TGTGCCATCAGTGAAGGGTGGGGCCTGGGTAATGAAAAACTGTTTTTT.

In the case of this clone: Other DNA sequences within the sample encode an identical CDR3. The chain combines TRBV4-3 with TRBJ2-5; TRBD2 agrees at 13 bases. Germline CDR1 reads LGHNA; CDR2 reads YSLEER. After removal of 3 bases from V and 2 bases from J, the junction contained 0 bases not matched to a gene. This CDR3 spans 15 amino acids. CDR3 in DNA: TGCGCCAGCAGCCAGGGACTAGCGGGACAAGAGACCCAGTACTTC. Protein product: CASSQGLAGQETQYF.

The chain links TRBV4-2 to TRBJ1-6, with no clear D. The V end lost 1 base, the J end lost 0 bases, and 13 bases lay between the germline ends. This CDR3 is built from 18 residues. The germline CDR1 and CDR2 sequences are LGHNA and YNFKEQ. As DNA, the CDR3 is TGTGCCAGCAGCCAAGGGGAGCAGGCCATCTCCTATAATTCACCCCTCCACTTT. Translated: CASSQGEQAISYNSPLHF.

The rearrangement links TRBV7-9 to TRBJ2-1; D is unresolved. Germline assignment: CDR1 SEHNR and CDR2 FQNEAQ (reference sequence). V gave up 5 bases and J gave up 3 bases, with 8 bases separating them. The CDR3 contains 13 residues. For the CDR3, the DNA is TGTGCCAGCAGCCATCGGAACTACAATGAGCAGTTCTTC. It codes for CASSHRNYNEQFF.

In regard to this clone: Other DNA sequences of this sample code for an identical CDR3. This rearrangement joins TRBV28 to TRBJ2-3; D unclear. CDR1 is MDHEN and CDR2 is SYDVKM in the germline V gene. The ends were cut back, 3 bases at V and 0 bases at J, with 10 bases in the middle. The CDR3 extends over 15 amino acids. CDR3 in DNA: TGTGCCAGCAGTTTTTTACGTCCTAGCACAGATACGCAGTATTTT. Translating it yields CASSFLRPSTDTQYF.

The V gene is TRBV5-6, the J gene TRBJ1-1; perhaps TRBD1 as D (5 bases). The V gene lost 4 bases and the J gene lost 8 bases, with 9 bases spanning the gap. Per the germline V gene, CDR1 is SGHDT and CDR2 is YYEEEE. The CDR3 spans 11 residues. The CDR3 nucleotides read TGTGCCAGCAGCGGGGGATGGGAAGCTTTCTTT. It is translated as CASSGGWEAFF.

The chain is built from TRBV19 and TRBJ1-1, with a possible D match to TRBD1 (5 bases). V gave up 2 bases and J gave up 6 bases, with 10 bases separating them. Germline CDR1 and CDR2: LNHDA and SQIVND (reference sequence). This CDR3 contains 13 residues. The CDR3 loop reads CASSISGAAEAFF. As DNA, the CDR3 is TGTGCCAGTAGTATATCTGGGGCTGCTGAAGCTTTCTTT.

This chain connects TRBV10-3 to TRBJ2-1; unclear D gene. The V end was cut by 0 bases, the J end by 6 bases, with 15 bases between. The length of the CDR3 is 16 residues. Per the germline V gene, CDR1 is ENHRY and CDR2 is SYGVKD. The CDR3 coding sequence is TGTGCCATCAGTGAGTCCTCGGCGAGGCCCCTCAATGAGCAGTTCTTC. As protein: CAISESSARPLNEQFF.

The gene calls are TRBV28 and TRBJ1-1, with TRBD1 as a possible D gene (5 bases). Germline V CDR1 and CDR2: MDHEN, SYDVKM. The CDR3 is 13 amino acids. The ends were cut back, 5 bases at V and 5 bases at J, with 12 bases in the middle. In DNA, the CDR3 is TGTGCCAGCAGTGACCCAGGGTATACTGAAGCTTTCTTT. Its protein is CASSDPGYTEAFF.

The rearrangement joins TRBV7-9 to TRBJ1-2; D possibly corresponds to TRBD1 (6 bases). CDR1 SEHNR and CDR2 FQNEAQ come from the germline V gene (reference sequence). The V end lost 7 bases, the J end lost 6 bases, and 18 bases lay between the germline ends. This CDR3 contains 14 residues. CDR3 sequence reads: CASMESQGLDGYTF. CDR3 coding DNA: TGTGCCAGCATGGAATCCCAGGGGCTGGATGGCTACACCTTC. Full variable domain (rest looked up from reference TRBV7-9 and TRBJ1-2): DTGVSQNPRHKITKRGQNVTFRCDPISEHNRLYWYRQTLGQGPEFLTYFQNEAQLEKSRLLSDRFSAERPKGSFSTLEIQRTEQGDSAMYLCASMESQGLDGYTFGSGTRLTVV.

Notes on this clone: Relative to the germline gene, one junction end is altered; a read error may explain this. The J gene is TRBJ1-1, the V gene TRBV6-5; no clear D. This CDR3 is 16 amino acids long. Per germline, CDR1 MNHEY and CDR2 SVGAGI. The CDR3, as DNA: TGTGCCAGCAGCTACTCGACCACAGATATGAACACTGAAGCTTTCTTT. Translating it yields CASSYSTTDMNTEAFF.